The rows below give T cell receptor beta chains drawn from one sample of a study of shared clonotypes between healthy human individuals. TCRdb's copy holds only in-frame clones and misses some; the assay was immunoSEQ multiplex PCR. Of 2 million to 3 million clones in the sample, over 85% were seen once. The sequencing sample was made of naive CD4+ T cells sorted from blood. These receptor sequences come from a man between 18 and 35 years old in good health. The CDR3 runs from the conserved cysteine through the conserved F or W. Fields, in order: D gene, clone size, V gene, J gene, CDR3 length, CDR3 protein, CDR3 DNA. The D gene is left open where the match is weak. Size tells how often a clone was seen (once, few, many) or the class of an expanded clone, and some rows leave it out.

D gene: -
clone size: -
V gene: TRBV6-1
J gene: TRBJ2-3
CDR3 length: 12
CDR3 protein: CGVASSTDTQYF
CDR3 DNA: TGTGGGGTAGCGTCTAGCACAGATACGCAGTATTTT

D gene: TRBD2
clone size: -
V gene: TRBV14
J gene: TRBJ2-1
CDR3 length: 16
CDR3 protein: CASSQIAGTSYNEQFF
CDR3 DNA: TGTGCCAGCAGCCAAATAGCGGGGACCTCCTACAATGAGCAGTTCTTC

D gene: -
clone size: -
V gene: TRBV27
J gene: TRBJ2-7
CDR3 length: 13
CDR3 protein: CASRQGLGYEQYF
CDR3 DNA: TGTGCCAGCAGGCAGGGTTTAGGGTACGAGCAGTACTTC

D gene: -
clone size: -
V gene: TRBV6-6
J gene: TRBJ2-7
CDR3 length: 15
CDR3 protein: CASSYPPTHSYEQYF
CDR3 DNA: TGTGCCAGCAGTTACCCGCCCACCCACTCCTACGAGCAGTACTTC

D gene: TRBD1
clone size: -
V gene: TRBV7-7
J gene: TRBJ2-1
CDR3 length: 17
CDR3 protein: CASSLGGQGAVYNEQFF
CDR3 DNA: TGTGCTAGCAGCTTGGGAGGACAGGGGGCGGTCTACAATGAGCAGTTCTTC

D gene: TRBD1
clone size: -
V gene: TRBV7-9
J gene: TRBJ2-3
CDR3 length: 17
CDR3 protein: CASIKTRTGTSTDTQYF
CDR3 DNA: TGTGCCAGCATCAAAACCCGGACAGGTACTAGCACAGATACGCAGTATTTT

D gene: -
clone size: -
V gene: TRBV18
J gene: TRBJ2-5
CDR3 length: 15
CDR3 protein: CASSRIGAGEETQYF
CDR3 DNA: TGTGCCAGCTCACGAATAGGGGCAGGGGAAGAGACCCAGTACTTC

D gene: -
clone size: once
V gene: TRBV6-1
J gene: TRBJ1-2
CDR3 length: 12
CDR3 protein: CASSETVYGYTF
CDR3 DNA: TGTGCCAGCAGTGAAACTGTCTATGGCTACACCTTC

D gene: -
clone size: -
V gene: TRBV28
J gene: TRBJ2-7
CDR3 length: 12
CDR3 protein: CASSTGTYEQYF
CDR3 DNA: TGTGCCAGCAGTACGGGGACCTACGAGCAGTACTTC

D gene: -
clone size: -
V gene: TRBV5-1
J gene: TRBJ2-7
CDR3 length: 15
CDR3 protein: CASSLAPDFLYEQYF
CDR3 DNA: TGCGCCAGCAGCTTGGCCCCGGACTTCCTTTACGAGCAGTACTTC

D gene: -
clone size: -
V gene: TRBV2
J gene: TRBJ1-2
CDR3 length: 12
CDR3 protein: CASQQSYYGYTF
CDR3 DNA: TGTGCCAGCCAACAGTCCTACTATGGCTACACCTTC

D gene: -
clone size: once
V gene: TRBV19
J gene: TRBJ2-3
CDR3 length: 19
CDR3 protein: CASSSPSGRPGTSTDTQYF
CDR3 DNA: TGTGCCAGTAGTTCCCCCTCAGGGCGGCCGGGTACTAGCACAGATACGCAGTATTTT

D gene: TRBD2
clone size: -
V gene: TRBV5-4
J gene: TRBJ2-7
CDR3 length: 17
CDR3 protein: CASSFIPTSGRTYEQYF
CDR3 DNA: TGTGCCAGCAGCTTCATCCCGACTAGCGGGAGGACCTACGAGCAGTACTTC

D gene: TRBD1
clone size: -
V gene: TRBV7-9
J gene: TRBJ1-4
CDR3 length: 14
CDR3 protein: CASSLGTANEKLFF
CDR3 DNA: TGTGCCAGCAGCCTCGGGACAGCTAATGAAAAACTGTTTTTT

D gene: -
clone size: -
V gene: TRBV2
J gene: TRBJ2-5
CDR3 length: 13
CDR3 protein: CASNYVEQETQYF
CDR3 DNA: TGTGCCAGCAACTACGTCGAACAGGAGACCCAGTACTTC

D gene: -
clone size: -
V gene: TRBV7-2
J gene: TRBJ2-2
CDR3 length: 14
CDR3 protein: CASSAAGVPGELFF
CDR3 DNA: TGTGCCAGCAGCGCCGCTGGGGTCCCCGGGGAGCTGTTTTTT

D gene: -
clone size: -
V gene: TRBV5-1
J gene: TRBJ1-2
CDR3 length: 14
CDR3 protein: CASSLEPGDYGYTF
CDR3 DNA: TGCGCCAGCAGCTTGGAACCGGGAGACTATGGCTACACCTTC

D gene: TRBD2
clone size: -
V gene: TRBV2
J gene: TRBJ2-7
CDR3 length: 13
CDR3 protein: CAGGTSGEGEQYF
CDR3 DNA: TGTGCCGGCGGGACTAGCGGGGAAGGCGAGCAGTACTTC

D gene: -
clone size: -
V gene: TRBV5-1
J gene: TRBJ1-4
CDR3 length: 15
CDR3 protein: CASSLGTSTNEKLFF
CDR3 DNA: TGCGCCAGCAGCTTGGGTACCTCAACTAATGAAAAACTGTTTTTT

D gene: TRBD1
clone size: -
V gene: TRBV4-3
J gene: TRBJ1-1
CDR3 length: 14
CDR3 protein: CASSQGRGPTEAFF
CDR3 DNA: TGCGCCAGCAGCCAAGGCAGGGGGCCCACTGAAGCTTTCTTT

D gene: TRBD2
clone size: -
V gene: TRBV19
J gene: TRBJ2-7
CDR3 length: 14
CDR3 protein: CASASGGGTYEQYF
CDR3 DNA: TGTGCCAGTGCTAGTGGCGGGGGTACCTACGAGCAGTACTTC

D gene: -
clone size: once
V gene: TRBV7-2
J gene: TRBJ2-7
CDR3 length: 11
CDR3 protein: CASSVDYEQYF
CDR3 DNA: TGTGCCAGCAGCGTAGACTACGAGCAGTACTTC

D gene: -
clone size: -
V gene: TRBV7-3
J gene: TRBJ2-2
CDR3 length: 15
CDR3 protein: CASSLLGADTGELFF
CDR3 DNA: TGTGCCAGCAGCTTATTAGGGGCGGACACCGGGGAGCTGTTTTTT

D gene: -
clone size: -
V gene: TRBV21-1
J gene: TRBJ1-1
CDR3 length: 18
CDR3 protein: CASSKEEPSFLANTEAFF
CDR3 DNA: TGTGCCAGCAGCAAAGAGGAGCCCTCGTTTTTAGCGAACACTGAAGCTTTCTTT

D gene: -
clone size: -
V gene: TRBV15
J gene: TRBJ2-5
CDR3 length: 14
CDR3 protein: CATSYRSGAETQYF
CDR3 DNA: TGTGCCACCAGCTACCGATCAGGGGCAGAGACCCAGTACTTC

D gene: -
clone size: -
V gene: TRBV5-4
J gene: TRBJ2-7
CDR3 length: 14
CDR3 protein: CASTRGGSSYEQYF
CDR3 DNA: TGTGCCAGCACCCGAGGGGGGTCGTCCTACGAGCAGTACTTC

D gene: -
clone size: -
V gene: TRBV28
J gene: TRBJ1-5
CDR3 length: 15
CDR3 protein: CASSLVAGPNQPQHF
CDR3 DNA: TGTGCCAGCAGTTTAGTGGCAGGGCCGAATCAGCCCCAGCATTTT

D gene: TRBD1
clone size: once
V gene: TRBV7-3
J gene: TRBJ2-7
CDR3 length: 15
CDR3 protein: CASSSGGLGSYEQYF
CDR3 DNA: TGTGCCAGCAGCTCAGGGGGCCTAGGCTCCTACGAGCAGTACTTC

D gene: -
clone size: -
V gene: TRBV15
J gene: TRBJ2-5
CDR3 length: 16
CDR3 protein: CATSRENTKVGETQYF
CDR3 DNA: TGTGCCACCAGCAGAGAGAACACCAAAGTCGGGGAGACCCAGTACTTC

D gene: -
clone size: -
V gene: TRBV7-9
J gene: TRBJ2-3
CDR3 length: 14
CDR3 protein: CASSFGTLSDTQYF
CDR3 DNA: TGTGCCAGCAGCTTTGGGACTCTAAGCGATACGCAGTATTTT

D gene: TRBD2
clone size: -
V gene: TRBV11-2
J gene: TRBJ2-7
CDR3 length: 15
CDR3 protein: CASSLGTSGSYEQYF
CDR3 DNA: TGTGCCAGCAGCCTAGGGACTAGCGGGAGTTACGAGCAGTACTTC

D gene: TRBD1
clone size: few
V gene: TRBV7-9
J gene: TRBJ1-2
CDR3 length: 13
CDR3 protein: CASSGDRVGGYTF
CDR3 DNA: TGTGCCAGCAGCGGGGACAGGGTTGGTGGCTACACCTTC

D gene: -
clone size: -
V gene: TRBV6-1
J gene: TRBJ1-5
CDR3 length: 15
CDR3 protein: CASQTIVYSNQPQHF
CDR3 DNA: TGTGCCAGCCAGACAATCGTTTATAGCAATCAGCCCCAGCATTTT

D gene: TRBD2
clone size: -
V gene: TRBV7-3
J gene: TRBJ2-7
CDR3 length: 13
CDR3 protein: CASRPSGTYEQYF
CDR3 DNA: TGTGCCAGCAGACCCAGCGGGACCTACGAGCAGTACTTC

D gene: -
clone size: -
V gene: TRBV7-9
J gene: TRBJ2-5
CDR3 length: 17
CDR3 protein: CASSLTRDTRLGETQYF
CDR3 DNA: TGTGCCAGCAGCTTGACTCGGGACACTCGTTTGGGCGAGACCCAGTACTTC

D gene: TRBD1
clone size: once
V gene: TRBV28
J gene: TRBJ1-1
CDR3 length: 14
CDR3 protein: CASSSTGGRTEAFF
CDR3 DNA: TGTGCCAGCTCATCAACAGGGGGGAGAACTGAAGCTTTCTTT

D gene: -
clone size: -
V gene: TRBV6-5
J gene: TRBJ2-1
CDR3 length: 11
CDR3 protein: CASSWGNEQFF
CDR3 DNA: TGTGCCAGCAGTTGGGGAAATGAGCAGTTCTTC

D gene: -
clone size: once
V gene: TRBV6-6
J gene: TRBJ2-5
CDR3 length: 12
CDR3 protein: CASSSGQRTQYF
CDR3 DNA: TGTGCCAGCAGTTCCGGACAGCGGACCCAGTACTTC

D gene: TRBD2
clone size: -
V gene: TRBV7-2
J gene: TRBJ2-7
CDR3 length: 14
CDR3 protein: CASSLVPSGNEQYF
CDR3 DNA: TGTGCCAGCAGCTTAGTCCCTAGCGGGAACGAGCAGTACTTC

D gene: -
clone size: -
V gene: TRBV4-1
J gene: TRBJ1-6
CDR3 length: 13
CDR3 protein: CASSQGTDSPLHF
CDR3 DNA: TGCGCCAGCAGCCAAGGGACAGACTCACCCCTCCACTTT

D gene: -
clone size: -
V gene: TRBV6-6
J gene: TRBJ2-7
CDR3 length: 14
CDR3 protein: CASTYAGGSYEQYF
CDR3 DNA: TGTGCCAGCACCTACGCCGGGGGCTCCTACGAGCAGTACTTC

D gene: TRBD1
clone size: few
V gene: TRBV5-1
J gene: TRBJ2-1
CDR3 length: 14
CDR3 protein: CASSLGQGYNEQFF
CDR3 DNA: TGCGCCAGCAGCCTAGGACAGGGGTACAATGAGCAGTTCTTC

D gene: -
clone size: -
V gene: TRBV2
J gene: TRBJ2-1
CDR3 length: 11
CDR3 protein: CASSSPYGEFF
CDR3 DNA: TGTGCCAGCAGTTCGCCGTATGGGGAGTTCTTC

D gene: -
clone size: -
V gene: TRBV7-2
J gene: TRBJ1-3
CDR3 length: 15
CDR3 protein: CASSLGGRGGNTIYF
CDR3 DNA: TGTGCCAGCAGCTTAGGGGGCCGTGGGGGAAACACCATATATTTT

D gene: TRBD1
clone size: once
V gene: TRBV19
J gene: TRBJ1-2
CDR3 length: 15
CDR3 protein: CASRKGDRGTYGYTF
CDR3 DNA: TGTGCCAGTAGAAAAGGGGACAGGGGGACCTATGGCTACACCTTC

D gene: -
clone size: -
V gene: TRBV23-1
J gene: TRBJ1-5
CDR3 length: 15
CDR3 protein: CASSQDGLGNQPQHF
CDR3 DNA: TGCGCCAGCAGTCAAGATGGGTTGGGCAATCAGCCCCAGCATTTT

D gene: -
clone size: few
V gene: TRBV6-5
J gene: TRBJ1-6
CDR3 length: 15
CDR3 protein: CASSYWGGGASPLHF
CDR3 DNA: TGTGCCAGCAGTTACTGGGGGGGCGGGGCATCACCCCTCCACTTT

D gene: TRBD2
clone size: -
V gene: TRBV6-1
J gene: TRBJ2-1
CDR3 length: 19
CDR3 protein: CASSAIAGGPGSSYNEQFF
CDR3 DNA: TGTGCCAGCAGTGCAATAGCGGGAGGGCCAGGTAGTTCCTACAATGAGCAGTTCTTC

D gene: -
clone size: -
V gene: TRBV7-9
J gene: TRBJ2-1
CDR3 length: 15
CDR3 protein: CASNQGGRTYNEQFF
CDR3 DNA: TGTGCCAGCAACCAAGGTGGGAGGACCTACAATGAGCAGTTCTTC

D gene: -
clone size: -
V gene: TRBV19
J gene: TRBJ1-3
CDR3 length: 16
CDR3 protein: CASTTVLGTFGNTIYF
CDR3 DNA: TGTGCCAGTACCACGGTGCTGGGGACGTTCGGAAACACCATATATTTT

D gene: -
clone size: -
V gene: TRBV5-1
J gene: TRBJ2-7
CDR3 length: 12
CDR3 protein: CASSFDGGEQYF
CDR3 DNA: TGCGCCAGCAGCTTCGACGGTGGCGAGCAGTACTTC

D gene: TRBD1
clone size: -
V gene: TRBV14
J gene: TRBJ2-3
CDR3 length: 16
CDR3 protein: CASSRGTVGSTDTQYF
CDR3 DNA: TGTGCCAGCAGCCGGGGGACAGTTGGTAGCACAGATACGCAGTATTTT

D gene: -
clone size: -
V gene: TRBV6-5
J gene: TRBJ1-2
CDR3 length: 15
CDR3 protein: CASSYSTSDNYGYTF
CDR3 DNA: TGTGCCAGCAGTTACTCAACCAGCGACAACTATGGCTACACCTTC

D gene: -
clone size: -
V gene: TRBV10-3
J gene: TRBJ2-1
CDR3 length: 14
CDR3 protein: CAISAGTNNNEQFF
CDR3 DNA: TGTGCCATCAGTGCCGGGACCAATAACAATGAGCAGTTCTTC

D gene: -
clone size: -
V gene: TRBV5-1
J gene: TRBJ2-1
CDR3 length: 16
CDR3 protein: CASSLVAASSYNEQFF
CDR3 DNA: TGCGCCAGCAGCTTGGTAGCGGCGAGCTCCTACAATGAGCAGTTCTTC

D gene: -
clone size: -
V gene: TRBV28
J gene: TRBJ1-1
CDR3 length: 14
CDR3 protein: CASSGQGSATEAFF
CDR3 DNA: TGTGCCAGTTCCGGCCAAGGCAGCGCCACTGAAGCTTTCTTT

D gene: -
clone size: -
V gene: TRBV29-1
J gene: TRBJ1-2
CDR3 length: 13
CDR3 protein: CSARGDLGGGYTF
CDR3 DNA: TGCAGCGCCCGGGGGGACTTAGGGGGTGGCTACACCTTC